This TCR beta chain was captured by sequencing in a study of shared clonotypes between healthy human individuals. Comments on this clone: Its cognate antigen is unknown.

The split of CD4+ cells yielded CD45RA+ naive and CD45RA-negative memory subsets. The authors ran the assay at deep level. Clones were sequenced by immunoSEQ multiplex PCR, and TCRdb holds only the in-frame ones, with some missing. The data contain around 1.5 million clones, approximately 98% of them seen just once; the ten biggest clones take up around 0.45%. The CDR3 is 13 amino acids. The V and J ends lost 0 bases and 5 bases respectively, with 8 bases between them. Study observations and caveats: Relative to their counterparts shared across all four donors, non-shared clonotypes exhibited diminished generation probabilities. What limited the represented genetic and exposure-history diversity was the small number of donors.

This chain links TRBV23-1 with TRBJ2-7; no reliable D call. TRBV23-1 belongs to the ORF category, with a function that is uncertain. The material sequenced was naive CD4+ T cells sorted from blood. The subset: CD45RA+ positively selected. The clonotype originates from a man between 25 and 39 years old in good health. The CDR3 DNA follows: TGCGCCAGCAGTCAATCAGGGATCCACGAGCAGTACTTC. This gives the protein CASSQSGIHEQYF.